The T cell receptor beta chain described here comes from a study of blood T cells in healthy people across ages. Broader study findings: There were more naive CD4+ cells and higher diversity in long-lived donors than in aged donors.

A sample-barcoded 5' primer and a J-beta primer mix were used in a second PCR of roughly 7 to 11 cycles. Unique molecular identifiers of 12 random nucleotides labeled each cDNA. TCRdb independently ran MiXCR on the 5' RACE reads; one entry per CDR3 protein. The repertoire includes some 1.7 million distinct CDR3 sequences, roughly 28% of them detected once, and approximately 7.7% sits in the top ten. This clonotype appeared a few times. Its antigen is undetermined. The sample consisted of blood. The sequence was obtained from a woman aged 25 to 39 in good health.

The CDR3 bases are TGCAGTGCTTTGGCCTTCAGCCATCAGCCCCAGCATTTT. It codes for CSALAFSHQPQHF. The chain carries TRBV20-1 and TRBJ1-5, with D hard to call. Between the trimmed V and J ends, which lost 5 bases and 5 bases, there was a span of 13 bases. CDR1 is DFQATT and CDR2 is SNEGSKA in the germline V gene (reference sequence). This CDR3 comprises 13 residues.